These T cell receptor beta chains were read from a single sample in a study of shared clonotypes between healthy human individuals. Some clones are missing from TCRdb's copy, which holds only in-frame ones; the method was immunoSEQ multiplex PCR. The sample shows fewer than 1.4 million clones, around three quarters of them seen only once. Sequenced material: memory CD4+ T cells from PBMCs. These TCRs come from a man younger than 35 in good health. Some clones in this sample may be carry-over from other donors' samples. CDR3s include the opening cysteine and the closing phenylalanine or tryptophan. The order of the fields is CDR3 DNA, CDR3 protein, D gene, clone size, J gene, V gene. The D gene is left open where the match is weak. Not all rows give a size; the values are once, few, many and, for expanded clones, a class.

DNA: TGTGCCAGCAGCTTGGCCGGGTCGCCGACCTACGAGCAGTACTTC
CDR3: CASSLAGSPTYEQYF
D: NA
size: NA
J: TRBJ2-7
V: TRBV5-5

DNA: TGTGCCAGCTCACCAAAGGGACAGGGGGCCTACGAGCAGTACTTC
CDR3: CASSPKGQGAYEQYF
D: TRBD1
size: NA
J: TRBJ2-7
V: TRBV18

DNA: TGTGCCTGGAGGGACTTGGCCGGCTACACCTTC
CDR3: CAWRDLAGYTF
D: NA
size: NA
J: TRBJ1-2
V: TRBV30

DNA: TGCAGCGTACCACTAGCGGGAGATACGCAGTATTTT
CDR3: CSVPLAGDTQYF
D: TRBD2
size: NA
J: TRBJ2-3
V: TRBV29-1

DNA: TGCGCCAGCAGCTTGCCCGGGGGAGTACAAACCGGGGAGCTGTTTTTT
CDR3: CASSLPGGVQTGELFF
D: NA
size: NA
J: TRBJ2-2
V: TRBV5-1

DNA: TGTGCCAGCAGTTACAAGGAAAAACTGTTTTTT
CDR3: CASSYKEKLFF
D: NA
size: once
J: TRBJ1-4
V: TRBV6-6

DNA: TGTGCCAGCAGCCACGGGCTAGCCGAGGGTACCCAGTACTTC
CDR3: CASSHGLAEGTQYF
D: NA
size: once
J: TRBJ2-5
V: TRBV4-2

DNA: TGCAGTGCCCAAAGCCAAGAGACCCAGTACTTC
CDR3: CSAQSQETQYF
D: NA
size: once
J: TRBJ2-5
V: TRBV20-1

DNA: TGTGCCAGCAGTCCGAGACTGGACAGGGGCGAGCAGTACTTC
CDR3: CASSPRLDRGEQYF
D: TRBD1
size: once
J: TRBJ2-7
V: TRBV28

DNA: TGTGCCAGCAGCCCGGCGGGGGCTGGGGCCAACGTCCTGACTTTC
CDR3: CASSPAGAGANVLTF
D: TRBD2
size: few
J: TRBJ2-6
V: TRBV13

DNA: TGTGCCAGCAGGCAAGGACAGGGGTGGAGTCAGCCCCAGCATTTT
CDR3: CASRQGQGWSQPQHF
D: TRBD1
size: NA
J: TRBJ1-5
V: TRBV28

DNA: TGTGCCAGCAGGTTGGCTACCGACACCGGGGAGCTGTTTTTT
CDR3: CASRLATDTGELFF
D: NA
size: NA
J: TRBJ2-2
V: TRBV2

DNA: TGTGCCAGCTCACCGTACACAGGTTCAAGCTCCTACGAGCAGTACTTC
CDR3: CASSPYTGSSSYEQYF
D: NA
size: NA
J: TRBJ2-7
V: TRBV18

DNA: TGTGCCAGCAGTTCAACAGGGGATGGAAACACCATATATTTT
CDR3: CASSSTGDGNTIYF
D: TRBD1
size: NA
J: TRBJ1-3
V: TRBV28

DNA: TGTGCCAGCAGGTCGGAGGGGACAGCTTTCTTT
CDR3: CASRSEGTAFF
D: NA
size: few
J: TRBJ1-1
V: TRBV6-1

DNA: TGTGCCAGCAGTGAGGCCTGGGATACGCAGTATTTT
CDR3: CASSEAWDTQYF
D: NA
size: few
J: TRBJ2-3
V: TRBV2

DNA: TGTGCCAGCAGTGGACAGGGCGGAGAGACCCAGTACTTC
CDR3: CASSGQGGETQYF
D: TRBD1
size: NA
J: TRBJ2-5
V: TRBV2

DNA: TGTGCCAGCCTTGGAGAAAAACTGTTTTTT
CDR3: CASLGEKLFF
D: NA
size: NA
J: TRBJ1-4
V: TRBV6-1

DNA: TGTGCCAGCTCACCGGGACGGTCAACTAATGAAAAACTGTTTTTT
CDR3: CASSPGRSTNEKLFF
D: NA
size: NA
J: TRBJ1-4
V: TRBV18

DNA: TGCGCCAGCAGCTTGCAGGGCAGAGAAGAGGAGACCCAGTACTTC
CDR3: CASSLQGREEETQYF
D: NA
size: NA
J: TRBJ2-5
V: TRBV5-1

DNA: TGTGCCAGCAGCTTGGGGGGGACAGGGGCCGGGGAGCTGTTTTTT
CDR3: CASSLGGTGAGELFF
D: TRBD1
size: NA
J: TRBJ2-2
V: TRBV5-4

DNA: TGTGCCAGCAGGAATCTAGCGGGGGAGACCCAGTACTTC
CDR3: CASRNLAGETQYF
D: TRBD2
size: NA
J: TRBJ2-5
V: TRBV2

DNA: TGTGCCAGCTCACCCAGGGGGCGTATGATGAACACTGAAGCTTTCTTT
CDR3: CASSPRGRMMNTEAFF
D: TRBD1
size: few
J: TRBJ1-1
V: TRBV18

DNA: TGTGCCAGCAGCCAGGCTACTAGCCAGGCTGGCGAGCAGTACTTC
CDR3: CASSQATSQAGEQYF
D: NA
size: NA
J: TRBJ2-7
V: TRBV4-2